The T cell receptor (beta chain) described here comes from a study of T cells in Graves' hyperthyroidism and ophthalmopathy. Criteria for exclusion of patients were uncontrolled infection, other autoimmune disease, pregnancy or lactation. Diagnosis relied on clinical symptoms, serum thyroxine and TRAb, thyroid ultrasound and orbital computed tomography. Each 10 ml fresh peripheral blood draw supplied the PBMCs. Trimming pared 5 bases from V and 4 bases from J, leaving 14 bases between. Germline CDR1 MNHEY, CDR2 SVGEGT. The CDR3 spans 14 residues. Study-level results: Ophthalmopathy was told apart from stable hyperthyroidism by a 13 V-J model.

This clonotype was seen ten or more times. As yet, its antigen is unknown. There were TCR beta CDR3 regions amplified from RNA transcripts. A first-round RT-PCR of the TCR CDR3 used the HTBI primer set. TCRdb reprocessed the multiplex PCR reads via MiXCR and lists one record per CDR3 protein. The sample has about 640,000 distinct CDR3 sequences, about 15% seen once; the top ten hold under 15%. Sequenced sample: blood. V gene TRBV6-2 or TRBV6-3 combines with J gene TRBJ1-1; TRBD1 is a possible D gene (6 bases). The TCR comes from a woman between 50 and 59 years old with Graves' ophthalmopathy. The CDR3 region has the DNA TGTGCCAGCAGTCCAAGACAGGAATTCACTGAAGCTTTCTTT. This sequence encodes CASSPRQEFTEAFF.